The clone carrying this T cell receptor beta chain has ten or more counts. As yet, its antigen is unknown. TCRbeta library preparation incorporated unique molecular identifiers. In TCRdb, the PCR reads were re-called with MiXCR into one record per CDR3 protein. The sample holds 90,000 to 100,000 distinct CDR3 sequences, 20% to 25% seen once. This sample was included in a study of T-cell reconstitution after alpha-beta-depleted transplantation in children. Whole-study findings and limits: From surviving recipient T cells and thymic progenitors came the high day-60 TCRbeta diversity observed in some patients.

V was clipped by 0 bases and J by 5 bases, with 5 bases between them. The CDR3 contains 13 residues. In germline, CDR1 is SGHTA, CDR2 FQGNSA. The origin of this receptor is a boy between 2 and 10 years old with acute lymphoblastic leukemia, due to receive a stem cell transplant. V usage is TRBV7-2 and J usage is TRBJ2-1; D call uncertain. Sample: PBMCs, taken before TCRalphabeta/CD19-depleted stem cell transplant. The CDR3 nucleotides read TGTGCCAGCAGCTTAGCGCAGCACAATGAGCAGTTCTTC. It encodes CASSLAQHNEQFF.